The sample holds one count of the clone carrying this TCR beta chain. This sample was included in a study of T cell changes during pregnancy in multiple sclerosis. Generated by immunoSEQ multiplex PCR, the TCRdb table keeps only in-frame clones and is missing some. The sample has roughly 90,000 clones; 75% to 95% are singletons. The germline CDR1 and CDR2 sequences are MNHNS and SASEGT. The V and J ends lost 7 bases and 5 bases, in that order; junction bases with no gene match: 8. The CDR3 totals 13 residues. The V call is TRBV6-1, the J call TRBJ2-7, with 7 bases aligning to TRBD1. The sequence derives from a female donor with multiple sclerosis, enrolled in a pregnancy study. The source material was peripheral blood, sampled before pregnancy. The DNA of the CDR3 is TGTGCCAGCACTCAAAGTGGACAGGACGAGCAGTACTTC. Its translation: CASTQSGQDEQYF.